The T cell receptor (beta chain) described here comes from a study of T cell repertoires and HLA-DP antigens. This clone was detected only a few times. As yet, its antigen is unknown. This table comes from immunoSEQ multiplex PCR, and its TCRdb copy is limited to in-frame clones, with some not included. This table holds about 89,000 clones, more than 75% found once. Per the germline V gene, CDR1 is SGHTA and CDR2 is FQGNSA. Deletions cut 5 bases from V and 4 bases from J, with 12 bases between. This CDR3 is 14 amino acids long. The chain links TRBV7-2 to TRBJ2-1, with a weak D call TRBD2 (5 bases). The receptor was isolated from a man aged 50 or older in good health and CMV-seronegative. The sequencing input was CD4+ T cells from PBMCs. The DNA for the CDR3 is TGTGCCAGCAGCCCCCGTACTAGGTACAATGAGCAGTTCTTC. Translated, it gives CASSPRTRYNEQFF.